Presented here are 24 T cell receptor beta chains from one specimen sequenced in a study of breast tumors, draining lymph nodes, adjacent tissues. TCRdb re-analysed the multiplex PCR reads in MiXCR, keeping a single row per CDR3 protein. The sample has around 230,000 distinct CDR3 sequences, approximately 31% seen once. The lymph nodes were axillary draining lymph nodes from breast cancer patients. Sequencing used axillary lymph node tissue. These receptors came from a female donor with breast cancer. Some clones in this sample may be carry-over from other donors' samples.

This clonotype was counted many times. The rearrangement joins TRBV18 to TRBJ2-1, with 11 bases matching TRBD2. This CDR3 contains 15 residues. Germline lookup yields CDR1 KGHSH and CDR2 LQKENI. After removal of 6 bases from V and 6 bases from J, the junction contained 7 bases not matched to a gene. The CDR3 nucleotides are TGTGCCAGCTCGTCGACTAGCGGGATGATCAATGAGCAGTTCTTC. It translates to CASSSTSGMINEQFF.

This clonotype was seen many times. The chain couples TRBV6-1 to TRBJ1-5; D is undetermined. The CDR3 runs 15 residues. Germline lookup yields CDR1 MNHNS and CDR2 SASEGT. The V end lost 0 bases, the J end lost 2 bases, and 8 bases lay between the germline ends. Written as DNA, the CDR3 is TGTGCCAGCAGTGAAGCTCGTATACGCAATCAGCCCCAGCATTTT. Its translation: CASSEARIRNQPQHF.

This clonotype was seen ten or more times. The CDR3 region is CASSQTGQETQYF. In DNA form, the CDR3 reads TGTGCCAGCAGCCAAACCGGGCAAGAGACCCAGTACTTC. V usage is TRBV7-2 and J usage is TRBJ2-5; D is ambiguous. Between the trimmed V and J ends, which lost 5 bases and 2 bases, there was a span of 9 bases. Germline values: CDR1 SGHTA, CDR2 FQGNSA. The CDR3 contains 13 residues.

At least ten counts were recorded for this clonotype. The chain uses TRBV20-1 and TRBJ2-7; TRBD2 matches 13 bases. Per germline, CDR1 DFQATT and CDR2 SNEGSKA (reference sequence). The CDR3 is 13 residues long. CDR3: CSAGTSGIYEQYF. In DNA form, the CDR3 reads TGCAGCGCGGGGACTAGCGGGATTTACGAGCAGTACTTC.

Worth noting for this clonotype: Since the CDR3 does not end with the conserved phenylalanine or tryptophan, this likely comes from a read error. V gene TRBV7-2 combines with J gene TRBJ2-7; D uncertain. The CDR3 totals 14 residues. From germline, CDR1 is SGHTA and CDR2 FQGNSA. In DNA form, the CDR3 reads TGTGCCAGCGGCTTATCAGTGGGCACCTACGAGCAGTACCTC. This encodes CASGLSVGTYEQYL.

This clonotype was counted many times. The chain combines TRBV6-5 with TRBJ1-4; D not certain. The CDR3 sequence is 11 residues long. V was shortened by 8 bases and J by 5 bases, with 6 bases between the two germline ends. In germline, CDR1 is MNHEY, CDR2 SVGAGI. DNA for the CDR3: TGTGCCAGCCGTTTGAATGAAAAACTGTTTTTT. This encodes CASRLNEKLFF.

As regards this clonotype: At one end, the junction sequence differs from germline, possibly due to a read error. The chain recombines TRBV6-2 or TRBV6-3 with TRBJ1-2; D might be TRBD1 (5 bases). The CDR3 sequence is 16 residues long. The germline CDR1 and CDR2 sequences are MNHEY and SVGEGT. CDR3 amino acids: CASSHSSAGQSYGYTF. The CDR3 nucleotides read TGTGCCAGCAGTCACTCGAGCGCAGGGCAGTCCTATGGCTACACCTTC.

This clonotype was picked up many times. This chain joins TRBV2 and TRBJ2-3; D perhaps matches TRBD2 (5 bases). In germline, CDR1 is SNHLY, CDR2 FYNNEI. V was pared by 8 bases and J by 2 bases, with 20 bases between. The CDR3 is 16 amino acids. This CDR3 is CASRDPITGFTDTQYF. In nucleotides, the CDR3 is TGTGCCAGCCGGGATCCAATAACCGGGTTCACAGATACGCAGTATTTT. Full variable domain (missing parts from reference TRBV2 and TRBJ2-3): EPEVTQTPSHQVTQMGQEVILRCVPISNHLYFYWYRQILGQKVEFLVSFYNNEISEKSEIFDDQFSVERPDGSNFTLKIRSTKLEDSAMYFCASRDPITGFTDTQYFGPGTRLTVL.

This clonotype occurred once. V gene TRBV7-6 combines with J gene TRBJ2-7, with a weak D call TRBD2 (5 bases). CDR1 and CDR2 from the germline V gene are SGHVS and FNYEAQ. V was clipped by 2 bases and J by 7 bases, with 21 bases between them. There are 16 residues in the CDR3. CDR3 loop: CASSLTPGKGWEEQYF. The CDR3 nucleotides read TGTGCCAGCAGCTTAACTCCGGGGAAAGGGTGGGAGGAGCAGTACTTC.

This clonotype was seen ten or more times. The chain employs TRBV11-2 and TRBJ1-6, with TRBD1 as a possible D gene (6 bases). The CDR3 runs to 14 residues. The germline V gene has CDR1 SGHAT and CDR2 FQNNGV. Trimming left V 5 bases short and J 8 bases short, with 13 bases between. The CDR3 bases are TGTGCCAGCAGCCGTACAGGGAGGGATTCACCCCTCCACTTT. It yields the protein CASSRTGRDSPLHF.

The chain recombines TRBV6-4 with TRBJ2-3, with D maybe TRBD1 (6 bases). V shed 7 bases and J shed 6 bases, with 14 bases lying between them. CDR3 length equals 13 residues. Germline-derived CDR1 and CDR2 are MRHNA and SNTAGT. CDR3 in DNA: TGTGCCAGCACCAGACAGGTTTGGGATACGCAGTATTTT. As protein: CASTRQVWDTQYF.

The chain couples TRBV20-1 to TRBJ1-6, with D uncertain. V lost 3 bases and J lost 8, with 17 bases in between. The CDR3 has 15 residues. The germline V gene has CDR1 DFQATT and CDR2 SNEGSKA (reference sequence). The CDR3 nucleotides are TGCAGTGCTAGCCAATTCCCCGGCGGGGATTCACCCCTCCACTTT. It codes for CSASQFPGGDSPLHF.

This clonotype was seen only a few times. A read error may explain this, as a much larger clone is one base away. Here the CDR3 reads CASSVGSGGRFEPFF. The CDR3 DNA reads as TGTGCCAGCAGCGTAGGGTCGGGAGGGAGGTTTGAGCCGTTCTTC. This chain joins TRBV9 and TRBJ2-1, with 8 bases fitting TRBD2. Germline-derived CDR1 and CDR2 are SGDLS and YYNGEE. The CDR3 sequence is 15 residues long. The full variable domain, completed using reference TRBV9 and TRBJ2-1, is DSGVTQTPKHLITATGQRVTLRCSPRSGDLSVYWYQQSLDQGLQFLIQYYNGEERAKGNILERFSAQQFPDLHSELNLSSLELGDSALYFCASSVGSGGRFEPFFGPGTRLTVL.

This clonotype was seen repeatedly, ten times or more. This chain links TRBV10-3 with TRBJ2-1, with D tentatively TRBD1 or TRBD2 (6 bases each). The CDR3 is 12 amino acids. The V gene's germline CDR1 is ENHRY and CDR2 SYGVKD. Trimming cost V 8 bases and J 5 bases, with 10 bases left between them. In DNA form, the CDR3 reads TGTGCCATCGGGGGGCGGAACAATGAGCAGTTCTTC. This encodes CAIGGRNNEQFF.

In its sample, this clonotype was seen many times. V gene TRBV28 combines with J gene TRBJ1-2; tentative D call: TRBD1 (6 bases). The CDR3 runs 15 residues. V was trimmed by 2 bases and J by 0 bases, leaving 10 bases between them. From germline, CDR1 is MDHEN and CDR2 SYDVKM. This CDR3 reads CASSLEGVSNYGYTF. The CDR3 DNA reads TGTGCCAGCAGTTTAGAGGGGGTTTCTAACTATGGCTACACCTTC.

The CDR3: CASVPQYF. The CDR3 DNA sequence: TGTGCCAGCGTGCCCCAGTACTTC. The chain uses TRBV6-4 and TRBJ2-5, with D unresolved. In germline, CDR1 is MRHNA, CDR2 SNTAGT. Trimming took off 8 bases at V and 9 bases at J, with 4 bases between the two ends. There are 8 residues in the CDR3.

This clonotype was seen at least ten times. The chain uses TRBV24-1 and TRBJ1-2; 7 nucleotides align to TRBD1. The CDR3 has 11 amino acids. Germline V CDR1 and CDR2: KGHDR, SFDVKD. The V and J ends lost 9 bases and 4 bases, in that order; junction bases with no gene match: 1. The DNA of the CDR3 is TGTGCCACCTGGGACAGCTATGGCTACACCTTC. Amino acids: CATWDSYGYTF.

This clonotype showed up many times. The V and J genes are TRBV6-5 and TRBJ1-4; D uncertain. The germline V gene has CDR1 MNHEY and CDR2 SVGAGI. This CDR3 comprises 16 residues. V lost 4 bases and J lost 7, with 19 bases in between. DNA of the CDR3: TGTGCCAGCAGTTCCCACGGGTGGGCATTCGGTGAAAAACTGTTTTTT. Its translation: CASSSHGWAFGEKLFF.

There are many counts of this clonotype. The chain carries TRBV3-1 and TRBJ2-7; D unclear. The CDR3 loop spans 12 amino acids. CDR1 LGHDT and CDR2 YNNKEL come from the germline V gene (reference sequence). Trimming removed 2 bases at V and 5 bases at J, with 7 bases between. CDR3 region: CASSQTANEQYF. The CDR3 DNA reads TGTGCCAGCAGCCAAACGGCTAACGAGCAGTACTTC.

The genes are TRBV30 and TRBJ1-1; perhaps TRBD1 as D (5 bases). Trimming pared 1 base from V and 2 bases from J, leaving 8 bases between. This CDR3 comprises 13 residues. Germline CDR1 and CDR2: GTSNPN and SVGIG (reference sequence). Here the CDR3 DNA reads TGTGCCTGGAGTGGACAGCCTAACACTGAAGCTTTCTTT. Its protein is CAWSGQPNTEAFF.

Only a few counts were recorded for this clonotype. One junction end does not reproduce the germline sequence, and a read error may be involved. The CDR3 loop reads CARSVGANVLTF. DNA of the CDR3: TGTGCCCGGAGTGTTGGGGCCAACGTCCTGACTTTC. The rearrangement joins TRBV30 to TRBJ2-6, with D uncertain. The CDR3 is 12 residues long. Germline V lookup: CDR1 GTSNPN, CDR2 SVGIG (reference sequence).

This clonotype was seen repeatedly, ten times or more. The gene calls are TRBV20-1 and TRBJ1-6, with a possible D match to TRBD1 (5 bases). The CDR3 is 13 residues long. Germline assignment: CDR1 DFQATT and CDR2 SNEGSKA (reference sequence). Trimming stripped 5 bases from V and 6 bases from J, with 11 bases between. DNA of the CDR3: TGCAGTGCTTCCGGGGGTCTTAATTCACCCCTCCACTTT. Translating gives CSASGGLNSPLHF.

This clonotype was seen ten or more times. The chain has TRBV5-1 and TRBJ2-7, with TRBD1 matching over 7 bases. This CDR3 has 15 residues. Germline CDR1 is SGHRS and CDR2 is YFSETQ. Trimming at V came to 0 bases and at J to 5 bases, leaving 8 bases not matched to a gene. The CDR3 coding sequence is TGCGCCAGCAGCTTGGCCTACGAGGGGGCGGACGAGCAGTACTTC. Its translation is CASSLAYEGADEQYF.

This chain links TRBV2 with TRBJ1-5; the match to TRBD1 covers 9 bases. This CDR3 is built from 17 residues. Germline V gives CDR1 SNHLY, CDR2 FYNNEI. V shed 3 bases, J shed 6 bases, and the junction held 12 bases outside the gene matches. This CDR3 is CASSESGTGSLGQPQHF. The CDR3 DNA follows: TGTGCCAGCAGTGAGAGCGGGACAGGGAGTTTAGGTCAGCCCCAGCATTTT.